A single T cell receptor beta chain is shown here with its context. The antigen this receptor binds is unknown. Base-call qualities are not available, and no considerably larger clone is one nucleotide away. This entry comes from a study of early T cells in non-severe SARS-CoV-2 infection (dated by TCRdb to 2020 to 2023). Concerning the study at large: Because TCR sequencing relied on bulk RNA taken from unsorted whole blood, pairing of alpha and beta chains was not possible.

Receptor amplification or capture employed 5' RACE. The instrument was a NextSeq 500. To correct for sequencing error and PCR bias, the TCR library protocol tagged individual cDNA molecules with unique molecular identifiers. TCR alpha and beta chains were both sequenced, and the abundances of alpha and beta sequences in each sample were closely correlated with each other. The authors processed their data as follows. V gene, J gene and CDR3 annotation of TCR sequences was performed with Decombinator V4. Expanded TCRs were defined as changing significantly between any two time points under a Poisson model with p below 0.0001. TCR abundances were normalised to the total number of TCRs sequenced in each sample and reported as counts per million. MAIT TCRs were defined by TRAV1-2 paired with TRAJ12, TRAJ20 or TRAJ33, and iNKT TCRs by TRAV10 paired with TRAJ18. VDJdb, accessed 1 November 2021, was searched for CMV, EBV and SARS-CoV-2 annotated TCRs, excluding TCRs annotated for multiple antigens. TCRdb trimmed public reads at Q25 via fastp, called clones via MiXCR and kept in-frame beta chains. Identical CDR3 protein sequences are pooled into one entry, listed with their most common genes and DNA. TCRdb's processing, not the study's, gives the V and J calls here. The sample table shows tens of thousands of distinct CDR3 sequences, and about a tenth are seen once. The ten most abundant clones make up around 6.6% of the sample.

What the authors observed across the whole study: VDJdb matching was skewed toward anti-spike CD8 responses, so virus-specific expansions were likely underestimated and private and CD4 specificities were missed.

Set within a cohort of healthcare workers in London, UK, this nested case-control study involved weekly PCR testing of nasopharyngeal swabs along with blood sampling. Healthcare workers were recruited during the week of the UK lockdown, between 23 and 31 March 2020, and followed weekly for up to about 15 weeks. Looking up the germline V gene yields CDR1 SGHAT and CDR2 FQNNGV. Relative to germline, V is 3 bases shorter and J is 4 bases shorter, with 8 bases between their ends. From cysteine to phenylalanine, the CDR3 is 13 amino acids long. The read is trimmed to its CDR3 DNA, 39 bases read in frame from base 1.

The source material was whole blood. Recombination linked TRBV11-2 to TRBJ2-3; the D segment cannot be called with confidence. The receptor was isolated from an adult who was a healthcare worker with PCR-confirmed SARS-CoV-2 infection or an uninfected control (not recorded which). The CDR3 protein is CASSFYGADTQYF. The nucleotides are TGTGCCAGCAGCTTTTATGGGGCAGATACGCAGTATTTT.